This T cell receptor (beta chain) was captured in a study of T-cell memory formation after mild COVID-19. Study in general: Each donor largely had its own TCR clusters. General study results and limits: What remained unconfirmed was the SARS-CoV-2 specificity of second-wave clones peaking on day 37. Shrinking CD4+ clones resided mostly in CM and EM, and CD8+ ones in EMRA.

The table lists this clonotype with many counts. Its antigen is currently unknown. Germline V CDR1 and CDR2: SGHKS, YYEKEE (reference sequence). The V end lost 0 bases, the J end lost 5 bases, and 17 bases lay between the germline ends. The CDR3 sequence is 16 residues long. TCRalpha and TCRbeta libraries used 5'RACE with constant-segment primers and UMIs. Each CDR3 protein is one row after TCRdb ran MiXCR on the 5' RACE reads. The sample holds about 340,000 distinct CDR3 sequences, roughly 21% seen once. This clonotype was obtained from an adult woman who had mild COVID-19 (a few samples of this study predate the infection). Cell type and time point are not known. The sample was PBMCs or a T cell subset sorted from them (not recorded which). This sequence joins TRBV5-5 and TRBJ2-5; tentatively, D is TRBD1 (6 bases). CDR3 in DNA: TGTGCCAGCAGCTTGGCCTTTCAGGGGTTGGGGGAGACCCAGTACTTC. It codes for CASSLAFQGLGETQYF. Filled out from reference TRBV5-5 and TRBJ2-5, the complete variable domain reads DAGVTQSPTHLIKTRGQQVTLRCSPISGHKSVSWYQQVLGQGPQFIFQYYEKEERGRGNFPDRFSARQFPNYSSELNVNALLLGDSALYLCASSLAFQGLGETQYFGPGTRLLVL.